This entry features one TCR beta chain sequence. Its matching antigen is unknown. Time point reported: patch test 1, 2 weeks after DPC sensitization. Treatment defined: therapeutic diphenylcyclopropenone sensitization with weekly scalp DPC. Germline loops: CDR1 SGHTA, CDR2 FQGNSA. CDR3 size: 15 residues. V shed 5 bases and J shed 0 bases, with 11 bases lying between them. The sample belongs to a study of human T cells and chemical hapten exposure. Turning to the study itself: A 2 cm by 2 cm inner upper arm patch received 2% DPC for sensitization.

The library labeled individual cDNA molecules by adding unique molecular identifiers to them. TCRdb independently ran MiXCR on the RACE reads; one entry per CDR3 protein. The profile shows some 340,000 distinct CDR3 sequences, around 7% of them singletons. Study results and caveats: Relative to controls, expanded TCRs formed significantly more large CDR3 similarity clusters. Positively correlated with patch test score were the counts of PT1 expanded TCRs.

The sequencing used whole blood, collected in connection with sensitization to the hapten diphenylcyclopropenone (DPC). The V call is TRBV7-2, the J call TRBJ1-5; TRBD1 is a possible D gene (6 bases). The receptor was derived from a young woman with alopecia areata. Some clones in this sample may be carry-over from other donors' samples. The CDR3 region is CASSPGGYSNQPQHF. The CDR3 region has the DNA TGTGCCAGCAGCCCCGGGGGCTATAGCAATCAGCCCCAGCATTTT.